The 25 T cell receptor beta chains below come from one sample, sequenced in a study of Tregs in tolerant kidney transplant recipients. Using immunoSEQ multiplex PCR, the repertoire was profiled, and TCRdb retains in-frame clones only, with some absent. The table includes about 110,000 clones, around 87% detected once. Here the sequenced sample was CD4+ T cells from blood, taken before the transplant. Every receptor here comes from a human donor who received a combined kidney and bone marrow transplant.

This clone has just a few counts. The chain carries TRBV2 and TRBJ1-1; weak D call: TRBD1 (5 bases). V was shortened by 3 bases and J by 1 base, with 18 bases between the two germline ends. Per the germline V gene, CDR1 is SNHLY and CDR2 is FYNNEI. This CDR3 spans 17 amino acids. The CDR3 spells CASSDTEQQARNTEAFF. As DNA, the CDR3 is TGTGCCAGCAGTGACACGGAACAACAGGCAAGGAACACTGAAGCTTTCTTT.

The V and J genes are TRBV5-1 and TRBJ2-7; 13 bases agree with TRBD2. The J segment lost 6 bases and the V segment lost 4 bases, leaving 10 bases of the junction unmatched. The CDR3 covers 16 residues. The germline gives CDR1 SGHRS, CDR2 YFSETQ. The DNA for the CDR3 is TGCGCCAGCAGCCTTAGACTAGCGGGAGGAGTGGTCGAGCAGTACTTC. It yields the protein CASSLRLAGGVVEQYF.

A single count supports this clone. This chain links TRBV27 with TRBJ1-1, with a tentative D call TRBD1 (5 bases). Germline V CDR1 and CDR2: MNHEY, SMNVEV (reference sequence). The CDR3 has 17 residues. The germline V and J ends were trimmed by 6 bases and 3 bases, with 23 bases remaining between them. The CDR3 sequence is CASRRGWGVFTDTEAFF. The CDR3 DNA is TGTGCCAGCAGGCGAGGGTGGGGGGTTTTTACGGACACTGAAGCTTTCTTT.

This clone has only one observation. The rearrangement joins TRBV9 to TRBJ2-1; TRBD2 aligns across 8 bases. Germline CDR1 SGDLS, CDR2 YYNGEE. The CDR3 is 16 residues long. The junction had 9 bases not matched to a gene; V was cut back by 2 bases and J by 5 bases. The CDR3 bases are TGTGCCAGCAGCGTGACTAGCGTGGGGGGGCACAATGAGCAGTTCTTC. Its translation: CASSVTSVGGHNEQFF.

The V call is TRBV7-9, the J call TRBJ2-7, with TRBD2 identical over 10 bases. V lost 0 bases, J lost 3 bases, and 5 bases stayed unmatched. This CDR3 comprises 16 residues. Germline V gives CDR1 SEHNR, CDR2 FQNEAQ (reference sequence). The CDR3 is CASSLARVAGGYEQYF. The CDR3 nucleotides are TGTGCCAGCAGCTTAGCGCGGGTAGCGGGGGGCTACGAGCAGTACTTC.

This chain connects TRBV5-1 to TRBJ2-1; D not resolved. Germline CDR1 SGHRS, CDR2 YFSETQ. The CDR3 covers 14 residues. Trimming pared 0 bases from V and 5 bases from J, leaving 9 bases between. CDR3 sequence: CASSLDLSDNEQFF. For the CDR3, the DNA is TGCGCCAGCAGCTTGGACTTATCCGACAATGAGCAGTTCTTC.

The chain combines TRBV5-1 with TRBJ1-5, with D possibly TRBD1 on 5 matching bases. Germline-derived CDR1 and CDR2 are SGHRS and YFSETQ. The CDR3 is made up of 14 amino acids. Trimming cost V 0 bases and J 4 bases, with 8 bases left between them. The CDR3 DNA reads TGCGCCAGCAGCTTGGGACAGATAAATCAGCCCCAGCATTTT. Protein product: CASSLGQINQPQHF.

The chain is built from TRBV5-1 and TRBJ1-2; TRBD1 matches 8 bases. The CDR3 extends over 13 amino acids. V trimming: 3 bases; J trimming: 4 bases; junction bases outside the gene matches: 2. Germline assignment: CDR1 SGHRS and CDR2 YFSETQ. This CDR3 reads CASSSQGGYGYTF. The DNA of the CDR3 is TGCGCCAGCAGCTCACAGGGGGGCTATGGCTACACCTTC. Variable domain in full (rest from reference TRBV5-1 and TRBJ1-2): KAGVTQTPRYLIKTRGQQVTLSCSPISGHRSVSWYQQTPGQGLQFLFEYFSETQRNKGNFPGRFSGRQFSNSRSEMNVSTLELGDSALYLCASSSQGGYGYTFGSGTRLTVV.

This chain joins TRBV7-2 and TRBJ2-6; 7 bases align to TRBD1. The length of the CDR3 is 16 residues. Germline CDR1 reads SGHTA; CDR2 reads FQGNSA. V shed 0 bases, J shed 2 bases, and the junction held 1 base outside the gene matches. CDR3 coding DNA: TGTGCCAGCAGCTTAGCGACAGGGACTGGGGCCAACGTCCTGACTTTC. Its protein is CASSLATGTGANVLTF.

This rearrangement joins TRBV28 to TRBJ1-4; 9 bases are shared with TRBD1. Germline CDR1 is MDHEN and CDR2 is SYDVKM. Trimming took 6 bases from V and 8 from J; bases not matched to a gene: 13. The CDR3 length is 16 residues. The CDR3 here is CASRSLPGQGGEKLFF. In DNA, the CDR3 is TGTGCCAGCAGATCCTTACCGGGACAGGGAGGAGAAAAACTGTTTTTT.

The rearrangement links TRBV5-1 to TRBJ2-1; no clear D. Germline V gives CDR1 SGHRS, CDR2 YFSETQ. Trimming shortened V by 4 bases and J by 7 bases, and 12 bases separated the two germline ends. The CDR3 loop spans 13 amino acids. The CDR3 DNA reads TGCGCCAGCAGCCTACAAGACAAGAATGAGCAGTTCTTC. It translates to CASSLQDKNEQFF.

The chain couples TRBV4-1 to TRBJ2-5; 7 bases agree with TRBD2. The CDR3 is 15 residues long. V shed 4 bases, J shed 1 base, and the junction held 6 bases outside the gene matches. Germline assignment: CDR1 MGHRA and CDR2 YSYEKL. CDR3 residues: CASSREGTGQETQYF. The CDR3 region has the DNA TGCGCCAGCAGCCGGGAGGGTACGGGCCAAGAGACCCAGTACTTC.

The chain links TRBV5-1 to TRBJ1-2; 8 bases agree with TRBD1. CDR3 length equals 14 residues. The J segment lost 6 bases and the V segment lost 4 bases, leaving 8 bases of the junction unmatched. Germline CDR1 SGHRS, CDR2 YFSETQ. CDR3 sequence: CASSPGQEGDGYTF. The DNA of the CDR3 is TGCGCCAGCAGCCCGGGACAGGAGGGTGATGGCTACACCTTC.

There are a few counts of this clone. This chain uses TRBV19 with TRBJ2-1; 7 bases line up with TRBD2. The CDR3 loop spans 14 amino acids. The V gene's germline CDR1 is LNHDA and CDR2 SQIVND (reference sequence). The trim removed 5 bases at V and 7 bases at J, leaving 8 bases unmatched. The CDR3 loop reads CASSLQAGGNEQFF. The CDR3 coding sequence is TGTGCCAGTAGTCTCCAAGCCGGGGGGAATGAGCAGTTCTTC.

The rearrangement joins TRBV5-1 to TRBJ1-1, with D hard to call. This CDR3 comprises 16 residues. Per germline, CDR1 SGHRS and CDR2 YFSETQ. With 0 bases removed from V and 1 base from J, the gap between germline ends came to 13 bases. CDR3 protein: CASSLDSGFTNTEAFF. The CDR3 nucleotides read TGCGCCAGCAGCTTGGATAGTGGTTTCACGAACACTGAAGCTTTCTTT.

The V call is TRBV29-1, the J call TRBJ1-5; the D is unclear. Trimming stripped 6 bases from V and 5 bases from J, with 14 bases between. Germline V lookup: CDR1 SQVTM, CDR2 ANQGSEA. CDR3 length equals 13 residues. The CDR3 DNA reads TGCAGCGTCCGAGAGGCAGCAGATCAGCCCCAGCATTTT. It is translated as CSVREAADQPQHF.

The chain links TRBV30 to TRBJ2-7, with TRBD1 matching 7 bases. The CDR3 runs 15 residues. Germline V gene lookup returns CDR1 GTSNPN and CDR2 SVGIG (reference sequence). The J segment lost 5 bases and the V segment lost 2 bases, leaving 12 bases of the junction unmatched. The CDR3 spells CAWSHRQGKFHEQYF. In DNA, the CDR3 is TGTGCCTGGAGTCACCGACAGGGTAAGTTCCACGAGCAGTACTTC.

V is TRBV4-1 and J is TRBJ1-2; possible D gene TRBD1, 5 bases. This CDR3 has 16 amino acids. Between the trimmed V and J ends, which lost 7 bases and 1 base, there was a span of 19 bases. Looked up from germline, CDR1 is MGHRA and CDR2 is YSYEKL. The CDR3 region has the DNA TGCGCCAGCACCCCCGTGGGGCAGAGGCTTAACTATGGCTACACCTTC. This encodes CASTPVGQRLNYGYTF.

V usage is TRBV2 and J usage is TRBJ1-1; TRBD1 aligns across 11 bases. The CDR3 has 13 amino acids. Per the germline V gene, CDR1 is SNHLY and CDR2 is FYNNEI. V lost 3 bases to trimming and J lost 10 bases; unmatched junction nucleotides: 4. The CDR3 nucleotides read TGTGCCAGCAGTGACGGACAGGGGGCATCAGCTTTCTTT. Translated, it gives CASSDGQGASAFF.

The J gene is TRBJ2-7, the V gene TRBV7-2; a weak D match, TRBD2 (6 bases). CDR3 size: 17 residues. V was pared by 5 bases and J by 3 bases, with 23 bases between. Germline values: CDR1 SGHTA, CDR2 FQGNSA. The CDR3 sequence: CASSPRRPLGGNYEQYF. In DNA form, the CDR3 reads TGTGCCAGCAGCCCTCGTCGGCCCCTCGGAGGGAACTACGAGCAGTACTTC.

The chain couples TRBV2 to TRBJ1-1; D remains ambiguous. Trimming left V 4 bases short and J 0 bases short, with 9 bases between. The CDR3 is 14 residues long. Germline CDR1 and CDR2: SNHLY and FYNNEI. CDR3 loop: CASSVAAMNTEAFF. CDR3 DNA: TGTGCCAGCAGTGTGGCCGCCATGAACACTGAAGCTTTCTTT.

The genes are TRBV9 and TRBJ1-4; no firm D call. V lost 4 bases and J 2 bases, leaving 9 bases between the germline ends. In germline, CDR1 is SGDLS, CDR2 YYNGEE. The CDR3 totals 14 residues. The CDR3 DNA is TGTGCCAGCAGCCCGGGAAGCACTAATGAAAAACTGTTTTTT. Its translation: CASSPGSTNEKLFF.

The chain is built from TRBV6-5 and TRBJ1-2; weak D call: TRBD1 (5 bases). Germline V gene lookup returns CDR1 MNHEY and CDR2 SVGAGI. This CDR3 comprises 14 residues. V shed 6 bases and J shed 2 bases, with 13 bases lying between them. Here the CDR3 reads CASRGFGGNYGYTF. Written as DNA, the CDR3 is TGTGCCAGCAGGGGCTTTGGGGGGAACTATGGCTACACCTTC.

The CDR3 sequence is CASSPPPFWTGPNTGELFF. The CDR3 DNA is TGTGCCAGCAGCCCGCCGCCCTTTTGGACAGGGCCGAACACCGGGGAGCTGTTTTTT. This rearrangement joins TRBV11-2 to TRBJ2-2; 8 bases are a match to TRBD1. J gave up 0 bases and V 5 bases, and 14 bases lay outside the gene matches. Per germline, CDR1 SGHAT and CDR2 FQNNGV. The CDR3 spans 19 residues.

The DNA of the CDR3 is TGTGCCACCAGCTACAGGACGGTCGATGAAGCTTTCTTT. Amino acids: CATSYRTVDEAFF. The V and J genes are TRBV15 and TRBJ1-1; tentatively, D is TRBD1 (5 bases). Trimming took off 5 bases at V and 7 bases at J, with 14 bases between the two ends. CDR3 size: 13 residues. The V gene's germline CDR1 is LNHNV and CDR2 YYDKDF (reference sequence).